This T cell receptor (beta chain) was profiled in a study of T cells after yellow fever vaccination. V was shortened by 4 bases and J by 7 bases, with 12 bases between the two germline ends. This CDR3 is 14 amino acids long. Germline V CDR1 and CDR2: SGHKS, YYEKEE (reference sequence). TCRdb re-derived calls from the 5' RACE reads in MiXCR, one entry per CDR3 protein. The repertoire holds 150,000 to 200,000 distinct CDR3 sequences, with approximately 6.2% as singletons. This sequence joins TRBV5-5 and TRBJ1-6; the D gene is possibly TRBD1 (6 bases). Sequencing used CD4+ T cells sorted from PBMCs, obtained on the day of the first yellow fever vaccination. The TCR sequence derives from a man between 18 and 35 years old who received the YFV17D yellow fever vaccine. The CDR3 region has the DNA TGTGCCAGCAGCCGGACAGCATCGAATTCACCCCTCCACTTT. Translated: CASSRTASNSPLHF.